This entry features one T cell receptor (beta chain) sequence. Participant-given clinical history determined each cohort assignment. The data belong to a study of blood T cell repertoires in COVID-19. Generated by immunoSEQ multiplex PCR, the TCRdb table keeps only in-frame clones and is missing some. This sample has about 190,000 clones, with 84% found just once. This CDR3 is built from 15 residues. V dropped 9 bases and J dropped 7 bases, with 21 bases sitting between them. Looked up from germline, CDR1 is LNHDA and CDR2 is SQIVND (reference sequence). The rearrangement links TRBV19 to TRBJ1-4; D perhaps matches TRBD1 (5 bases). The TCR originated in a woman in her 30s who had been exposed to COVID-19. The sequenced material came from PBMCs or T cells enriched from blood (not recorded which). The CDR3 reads CASAAQVLGGEKLFF. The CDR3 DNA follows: TGTGCCAGCGCCGCCCAGGTTTTGGGGGGTGAAAAACTGTTTTTT.